Sequencing of this TCR beta chain was carried out in a study of shared clonotypes between healthy human individuals. Using immunoSEQ multiplex PCR, the repertoire was profiled, and TCRdb retains in-frame clones only, with some absent. The table records about 710,000 clones, approximately 77% of them present only once. Looked up from germline, CDR1 is SEHNR and CDR2 is FQNEAQ (reference sequence). The CDR3 runs to 16 residues. The J segment lost 6 bases and the V segment lost 5 bases, leaving 11 bases of the junction unmatched. The chain combines TRBV7-9 with TRBJ2-7; the match to TRBD1 covers 12 bases. This clonotype was sampled from a woman aged 25 to 39 in good health. Sequencing was performed on memory CD4+ T cells sorted from blood. Subset described: CD45RA-negative fraction. CDR3: CASSLTAGTGGSEQYF. CDR3 nucleotides: TGTGCCAGCAGCCTAACCGCCGGGACAGGGGGCAGCGAGCAGTACTTC.